A single sample is the source of the 9 T cell receptor beta chains below, sequenced in a study of shared clonotypes between healthy human individuals. Using immunoSEQ multiplex PCR, the repertoire was profiled, and TCRdb retains in-frame clones only, with some absent. This sample has some 550,000 clones, with around 97% found just once. The material sequenced was naive CD4+ T cells sorted from blood. Subset described: CD45RA+ positively selected. The receptors derive from a young woman in good health.

V gene TRBV27 combines with J gene TRBJ2-1; the D call may be TRBD1 or TRBD2 (5 bases each). V lost 7 bases and J lost 11, with 12 bases in between. Per germline, CDR1 MNHEY and CDR2 SMNVEV (reference sequence). CDR3 size: 11 residues. The CDR3 protein is CASKDVGQQFF. CDR3 in DNA: TGTGCCAGCAAGGACGTGGGACAGCAGTTCTTC.

The gene calls are TRBV7-6 and TRBJ2-3; D perhaps matches TRBD1 (6 bases). Germline V lookup: CDR1 SGHVS, CDR2 FNYEAQ. The CDR3 loop spans 12 amino acids. Trimming left V 6 bases short and J 6 bases short, with 10 bases between. Here the CDR3 reads CASRRTGDTQYF. CDR3 nucleotides: TGTGCCAGCAGACGCACAGGGGATACGCAGTATTTT. The full variable domain, with the rest looked up from reference TRBV7-6 and TRBJ2-3, is GAGVSQSPRYKVTKRGQDVALRCDPISGHVSLYWYRQALGQGPEFLTYFNYEAQQDKSGLPNDRFSAERPEGSISTLTIQRTEQRDSAMYRCASRRTGDTQYFGPGTRLTVL.

The J gene is TRBJ1-2, the V gene TRBV7-3; no firm D call. This CDR3 is built from 13 residues. Germline V gives CDR1 SGHTA, CDR2 FQGTGA. V was trimmed by 2 bases and J by 2 bases, leaving 6 bases between them. CDR3 region: CASSLVGNYGYTF. The CDR3 DNA is TGTGCCAGCAGCTTAGTGGGGAACTATGGCTACACCTTC.

The J gene is TRBJ1-3, the V gene TRBV19, with D possibly TRBD1 on 5 matching bases. The CDR3 totals 15 residues. Trimming took off 4 bases at V and 8 bases at J, with 18 bases between the two ends. In germline, CDR1 is LNHDA, CDR2 SQIVND (reference sequence). DNA for the CDR3: TGTGCCAGTAGTAGCACGGGGCCTAGGGCGGACACCATATATTTT. The encoded protein is CASSSTGPRADTIYF.

The V call is TRBV19, the J call TRBJ1-2, with D maybe TRBD1 (6 bases). The V and J ends lost 7 bases and 8 bases respectively, with 14 bases between them. Germline V gene data show CDR1 as LNHDA and CDR2 as SQIVND (reference sequence). The CDR3 totals 12 residues. As DNA, the CDR3 is TGTGCCAGTATCGGGGACAACATCGGCTACACCTTC. Its translation: CASIGDNIGYTF.

J is TRBJ2-7 and V is TRBV18; 8 bases align to TRBD1. Germline-derived CDR1 and CDR2 are KGHSH and LQKENI. V lost 1 base and J lost 0; bases outside the gene matches: 5. This CDR3 is built from 16 residues. CDR3: CASSPLRTGHSYEQYF. The CDR3 DNA follows: TGTGCCAGCTCACCACTCCGGACAGGGCACTCCTACGAGCAGTACTTC.

This clone occurred once. The DNA for the CDR3 is TGCGCCAGCAGTCAGCAGGGAGTTGGAAACACCATATATTTT. This sequence encodes CASSQQGVGNTIYF. V and J are TRBV5-1 and TRBJ1-3; TRBD1 might be the D (5 bases). This CDR3 is built from 14 residues. In germline, CDR1 is SGHRS, CDR2 YFSETQ. V gave up 5 bases and J gave up 3 bases, with 12 bases separating them.

CDR3 in amino acids: CASSQSEGRFGETQYF. The CDR3 DNA sequence: TGTGCCAGCAGCCAATCAGAAGGGAGGTTTGGAGAGACCCAGTACTTC. V and J are TRBV16 and TRBJ2-5; a weak D match, TRBD2 (6 bases). This CDR3 region has 16 residues. The V gene's germline CDR1 is KGHSY and CDR2 FQNENV. The ends were cut back, 0 bases at V and 4 bases at J, with 15 bases in the middle.

CDR3 DNA sequence: TGTGCCAGTAGTATACGATGGGACCTAGGTGAGCAGTTCTTC. This gives the protein CASSIRWDLGEQFF. The rearrangement uses TRBV19 and TRBJ2-1; D may match TRBD1 or TRBD2 (5 bases each). Germline CDR1 is LNHDA and CDR2 is SQIVND (reference sequence). The V end was cut by 2 bases, the J end by 9 bases, with 14 bases between. The CDR3 sequence is 14 residues long.